This T cell receptor (beta chain) emerged from a study of CXCR3-negative and CXCR3-positive naive CD8 T cells. Study details: The libraries together contributed 120 million to 150 million TRB reads, each supplying about 1.5 +/- 0.3 million. Overall study findings and caveats: In CXCR3-positive naive cells, the TRB CDR3s were more hydrophobic than in CXCR3-negative naive cells.

Worth noting for this clonotype: Antigen: not known.

Carrying UMI labels, the TRB cDNA libraries were prepared through 5' RACE. TCRdb re-called the 5' RACE reads; every CDR3 protein appears as one record, without DNA. The specimen's table records 75,000 to 95,000 distinct CDR3 sequences. Germline assignment: CDR1 SQVTM and CDR2 ANQGSEA. CDR3 size: 16 residues. The rearrangement links TRBV29-1 to TRBJ2-7; TCRdb picks TRBD1, but there is no DNA to check that call. The receptor comes from a human donor in good health. Some clones in this sample may be carry-over from other donors' samples. Sequencing was performed on naive CXCR3- CD8+ T cells from blood. Subset of the sample: CD45RO-CCR7+CD27+CD95- naive CD8+ T cells lacking CXCR3 (TNR3-). CDR3 sequence: CSGAWAGAESHYEQYF.